The T cell receptor beta chain under discussion was sequenced for a study of blood T cell repertoires in COVID-19. Germline V gene data show CDR1 as LGHDT and CDR2 as YNNKEL (reference sequence). V lost 4 bases and J 0 bases, leaving 9 bases between the germline ends. CDR3 size: 14 residues. Study members were between about 18 and 100 years old and lived in 20 to 25 US regions. Study processing details: Estimated nucleated cell counts came from reference gene primer amplification. Clones were sequenced by immunoSEQ multiplex PCR, and TCRdb holds only the in-frame ones, with some missing. V, J and clone size reflect that table, while D and trimming were determined from the DNA. The sample has fewer than 350,000 clones, around 90% seen once.

Sequenced: PBMCs or T cells enriched from blood (not recorded which). The clonotype was recovered from a woman in her thirties or forties who had recovered from COVID-19. J is TRBJ1-1 and V is TRBV3-1 (or the pseudogene TRBV3-2); no clear D gene. CDR3 in amino acids: CASSLAEMNTEAFF. The CDR3 coding sequence is TGTGCCAGCAGCCTGGCGGAAATGAACACTGAAGCTTTCTTT.